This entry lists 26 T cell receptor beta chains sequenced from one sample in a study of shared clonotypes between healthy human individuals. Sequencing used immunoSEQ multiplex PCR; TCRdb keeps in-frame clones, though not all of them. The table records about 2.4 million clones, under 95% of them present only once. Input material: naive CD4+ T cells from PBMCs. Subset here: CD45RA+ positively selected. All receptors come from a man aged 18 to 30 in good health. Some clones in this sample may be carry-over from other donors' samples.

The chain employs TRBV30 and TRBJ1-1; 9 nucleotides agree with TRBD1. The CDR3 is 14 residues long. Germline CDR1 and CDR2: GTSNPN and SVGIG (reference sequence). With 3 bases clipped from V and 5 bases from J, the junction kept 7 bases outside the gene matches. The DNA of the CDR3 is TGTGCCTGGAGGCCAGGGACAGGGTGGACTGAAGCTTTCTTT. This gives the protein CAWRPGTGWTEAFF.

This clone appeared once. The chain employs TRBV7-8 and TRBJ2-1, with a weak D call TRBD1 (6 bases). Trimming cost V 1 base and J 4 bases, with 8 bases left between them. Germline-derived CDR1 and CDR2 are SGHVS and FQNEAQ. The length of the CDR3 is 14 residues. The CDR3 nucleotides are TGTGCCAGCAGCTTAGGCGGACAGTACAATGAGCAGTTCTTC. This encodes CASSLGGQYNEQFF. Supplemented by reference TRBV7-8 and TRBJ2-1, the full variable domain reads GAGVSQSPRYKVAKRGQDVALRCDPISGHVSLFWYQQALGQGPEFLTYFQNEAQLDKSGLPSDRFFAERPEGSVSTLKIQRTQQEDSAVYLCASSLGGQYNEQFFGPGTRLTVL.

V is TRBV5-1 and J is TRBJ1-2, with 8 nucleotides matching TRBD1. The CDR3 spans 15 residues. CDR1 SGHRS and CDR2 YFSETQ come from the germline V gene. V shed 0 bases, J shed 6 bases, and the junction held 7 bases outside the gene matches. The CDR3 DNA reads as TGCGCCAGCAGCTTGGCCCGTACAGGGGGGGATGGCTACACCTTC. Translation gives CASSLARTGGDGYTF.

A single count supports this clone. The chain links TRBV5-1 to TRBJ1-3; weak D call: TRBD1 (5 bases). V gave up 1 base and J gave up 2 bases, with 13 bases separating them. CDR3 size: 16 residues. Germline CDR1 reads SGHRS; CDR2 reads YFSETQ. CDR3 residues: CASSLQGVDAGNTIYF. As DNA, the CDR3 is TGCGCCAGCAGCTTGCAGGGAGTAGACGCTGGAAACACCATATATTTT.

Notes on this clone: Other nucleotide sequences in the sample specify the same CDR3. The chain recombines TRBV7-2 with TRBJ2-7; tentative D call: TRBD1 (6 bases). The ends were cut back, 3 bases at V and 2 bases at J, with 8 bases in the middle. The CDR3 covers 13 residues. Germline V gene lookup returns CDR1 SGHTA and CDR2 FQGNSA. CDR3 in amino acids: CASSLDRPYEQYF. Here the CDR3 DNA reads TGTGCCAGCAGCTTGGACAGACCCTACGAGCAGTACTTC.

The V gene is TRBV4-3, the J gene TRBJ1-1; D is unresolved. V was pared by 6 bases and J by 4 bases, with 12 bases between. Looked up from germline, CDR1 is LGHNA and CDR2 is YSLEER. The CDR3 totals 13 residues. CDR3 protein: CASRLEPSTEAFF. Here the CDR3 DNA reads TGCGCCAGCAGACTAGAACCTAGCACTGAAGCTTTCTTT.

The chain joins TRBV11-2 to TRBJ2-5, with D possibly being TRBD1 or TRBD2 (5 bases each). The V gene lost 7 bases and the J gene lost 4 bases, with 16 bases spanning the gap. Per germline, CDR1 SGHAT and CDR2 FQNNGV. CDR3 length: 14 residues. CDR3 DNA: TGTGCCAGCACCCAAGGGTTTGGGGGAGAGACCCAGTACTTC. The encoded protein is CASTQGFGGETQYF.

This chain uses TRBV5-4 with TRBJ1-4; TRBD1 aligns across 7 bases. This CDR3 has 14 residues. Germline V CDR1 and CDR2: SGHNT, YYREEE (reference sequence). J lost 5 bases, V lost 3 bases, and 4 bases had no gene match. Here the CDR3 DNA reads TGTGCCAGCAGCTATGGGACAGTGAATGAAAAACTGTTTTTT. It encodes CASSYGTVNEKLFF.

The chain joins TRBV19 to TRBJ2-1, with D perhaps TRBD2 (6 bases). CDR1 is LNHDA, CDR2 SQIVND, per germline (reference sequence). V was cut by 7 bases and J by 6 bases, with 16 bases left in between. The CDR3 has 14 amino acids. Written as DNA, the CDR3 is TGTGCCAGTACCTCTGGCGGGATTCGCAATGAGCAGTTCTTC. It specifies CASTSGGIRNEQFF.

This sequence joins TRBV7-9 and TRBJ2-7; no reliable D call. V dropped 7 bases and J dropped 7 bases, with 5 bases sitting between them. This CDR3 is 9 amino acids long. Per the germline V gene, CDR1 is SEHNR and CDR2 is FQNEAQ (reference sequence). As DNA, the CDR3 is TGTGCCAGCATGCGAGAGCAGTACTTC. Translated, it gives CASMREQYF. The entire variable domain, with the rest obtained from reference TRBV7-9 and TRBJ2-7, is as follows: DTGVSQNPRHKITKRGQNVTFRCDPISEHNRLYWYRQTLGQGPEFLTYFQNEAQLEKSRLLSDRFSAERPKGSFSTLEIQRTEQGDSAMYLCASMREQYFGPGTRLTVT.

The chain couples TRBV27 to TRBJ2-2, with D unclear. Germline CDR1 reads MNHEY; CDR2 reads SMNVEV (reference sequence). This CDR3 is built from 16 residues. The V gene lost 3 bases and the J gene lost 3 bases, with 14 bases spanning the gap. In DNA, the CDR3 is TGTGCCAGCAGTTTCCGAGGTGGTATCGACACCGGGGAGCTGTTTTTT. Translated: CASSFRGGIDTGELFF.

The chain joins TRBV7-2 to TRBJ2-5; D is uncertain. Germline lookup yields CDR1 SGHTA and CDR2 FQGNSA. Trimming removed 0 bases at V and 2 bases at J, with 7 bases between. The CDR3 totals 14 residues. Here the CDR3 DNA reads TGTGCCAGCAGCTTAGCTATCGGGCAAGAGACCCAGTACTTC. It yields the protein CASSLAIGQETQYF.

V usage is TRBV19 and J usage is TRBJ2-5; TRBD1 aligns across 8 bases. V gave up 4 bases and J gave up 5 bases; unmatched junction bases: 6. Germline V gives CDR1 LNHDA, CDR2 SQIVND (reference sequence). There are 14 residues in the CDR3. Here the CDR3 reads CASSKDRDVETQYF. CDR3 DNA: TGTGCCAGTAGTAAGGACAGGGATGTGGAGACCCAGTACTTC.

The CDR3 loop reads CATSRGGGFSYNEQFF. In nucleotides, the CDR3 is TGTGCCACCAGCAGGGGGGGCGGCTTCTCCTACAATGAGCAGTTCTTC. This chain uses TRBV15 with TRBJ2-1; possibly TRBD1 or TRBD2 for D (6 bases each). Germline values: CDR1 LNHNV, CDR2 YYDKDF (reference sequence). Trimming cost V 3 bases and J 0 bases, with 12 bases left between them. The CDR3 sequence is 16 residues long.

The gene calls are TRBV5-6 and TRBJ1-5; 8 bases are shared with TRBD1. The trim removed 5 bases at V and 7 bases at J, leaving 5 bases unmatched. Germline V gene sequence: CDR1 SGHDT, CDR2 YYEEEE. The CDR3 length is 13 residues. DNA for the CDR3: TGTGCCAGCAGGCGACAGGGGAGCCAGCCCCAGCATTTT. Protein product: CASRRQGSQPQHF. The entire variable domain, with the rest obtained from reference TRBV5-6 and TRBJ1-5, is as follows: DAGVTQSPTHLIKTRGQQVTLRCSPKSGHDTVSWYQQALGQGPQFIFQYYEEEERQRGNFPDRFSGHQFPNYSSELNVNALLLGDSALYLCASRRQGSQPQHFGDGTRLSIL.

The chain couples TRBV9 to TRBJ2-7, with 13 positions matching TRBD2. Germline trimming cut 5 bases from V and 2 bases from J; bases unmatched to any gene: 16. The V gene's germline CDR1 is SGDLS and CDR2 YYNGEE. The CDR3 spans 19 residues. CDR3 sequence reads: CASSEKAGTSGTQTYEQYF. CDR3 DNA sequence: TGTGCCAGCAGTGAGAAAGCTGGGACTAGCGGGACCCAGACCTACGAGCAGTACTTC.

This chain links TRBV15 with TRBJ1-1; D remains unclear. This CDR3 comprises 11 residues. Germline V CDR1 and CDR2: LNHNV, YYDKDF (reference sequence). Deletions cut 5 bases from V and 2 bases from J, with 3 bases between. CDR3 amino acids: CATSGNTEAFF. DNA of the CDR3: TGTGCCACCAGCGGTAACACTGAAGCTTTCTTT.

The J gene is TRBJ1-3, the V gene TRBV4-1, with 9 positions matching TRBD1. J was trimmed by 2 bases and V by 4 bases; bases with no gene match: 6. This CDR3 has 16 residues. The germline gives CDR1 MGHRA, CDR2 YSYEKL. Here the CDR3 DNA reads TGCGCCAGCAGCCTCGGGGACAGGGCAACTGGAAACACCATATATTTT. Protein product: CASSLGDRATGNTIYF.

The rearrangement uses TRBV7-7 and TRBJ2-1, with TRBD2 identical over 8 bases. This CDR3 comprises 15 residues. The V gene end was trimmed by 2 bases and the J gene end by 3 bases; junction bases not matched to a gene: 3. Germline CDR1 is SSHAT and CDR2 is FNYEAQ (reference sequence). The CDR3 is CASSLREGLYNEQFF. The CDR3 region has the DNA TGTGCCAGCAGCTTACGGGAGGGCCTCTACAATGAGCAGTTCTTC.

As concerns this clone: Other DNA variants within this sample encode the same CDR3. CDR3 sequence: CASSLGTSGGYEQYF. The CDR3 DNA is TGCGCCAGCAGCTTGGGGACTAGCGGGGGATACGAGCAGTACTTC. The J gene is TRBJ2-7, the V gene TRBV5-1; 13 bases are shared with TRBD2. Germline V gene sequence: CDR1 SGHRS, CDR2 YFSETQ. The CDR3 covers 15 residues. With V trimmed by 0 bases and J by 4 bases, 1 base remained unmatched.

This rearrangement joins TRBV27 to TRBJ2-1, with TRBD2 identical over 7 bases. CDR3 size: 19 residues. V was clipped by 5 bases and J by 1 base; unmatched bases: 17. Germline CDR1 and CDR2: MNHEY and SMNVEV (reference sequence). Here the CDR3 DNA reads TGTGCCAGCAGTAGCAACCGGGACTACCCCTCCCGATCCTACAATGAGCAGTTCTTC. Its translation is CASSSNRDYPSRSYNEQFF.

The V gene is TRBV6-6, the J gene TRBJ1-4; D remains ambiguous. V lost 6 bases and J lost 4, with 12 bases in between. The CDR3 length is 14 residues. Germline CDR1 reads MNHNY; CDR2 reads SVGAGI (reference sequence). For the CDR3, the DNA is TGTGCCAGCAGCCTCGACGGTTTTAATGAAAAACTGTTTTTT. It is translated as CASSLDGFNEKLFF.

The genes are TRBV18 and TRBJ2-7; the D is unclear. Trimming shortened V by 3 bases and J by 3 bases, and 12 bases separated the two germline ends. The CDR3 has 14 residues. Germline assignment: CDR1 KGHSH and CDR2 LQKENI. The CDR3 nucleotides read TGTGCCAGCTCACCTCCTGGAATGGGCTACGAGCAGTACTTC. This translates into CASSPPGMGYEQYF.

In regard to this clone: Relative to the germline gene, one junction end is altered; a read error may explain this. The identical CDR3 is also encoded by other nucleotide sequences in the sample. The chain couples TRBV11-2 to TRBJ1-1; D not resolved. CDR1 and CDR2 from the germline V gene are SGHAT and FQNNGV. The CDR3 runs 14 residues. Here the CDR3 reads CASSLPHGSTEAFF. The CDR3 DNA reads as TGCGCCAGCAGCTTACCTCACGGGAGCACTGAAGCTTTCTTT.

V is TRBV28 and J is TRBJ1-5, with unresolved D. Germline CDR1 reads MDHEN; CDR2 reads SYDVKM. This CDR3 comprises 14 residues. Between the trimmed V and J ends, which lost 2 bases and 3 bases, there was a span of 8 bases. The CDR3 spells CASSLGQHNQPQHF. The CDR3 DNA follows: TGTGCCAGCAGTTTAGGGCAGCACAATCAGCCCCAGCATTTT.

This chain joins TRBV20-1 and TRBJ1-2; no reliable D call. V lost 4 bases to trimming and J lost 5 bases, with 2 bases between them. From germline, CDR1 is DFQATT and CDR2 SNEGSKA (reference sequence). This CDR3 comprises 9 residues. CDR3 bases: TGCAGTGCTACGTATGGCTACACCTTC. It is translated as CSATYGYTF.